One sample yielded the 3 T cell receptor beta chains listed below, sequenced in a study of cytomegalovirus exposure and HLA in healthy donors. A multiplex PCR was run with 60 Vbeta primers and 13 Jbeta primers. Some clones are missing from TCRdb's copy, which holds only in-frame ones; the method was immunoSEQ multiplex PCR. The table shows 55,000 to 85,000 clones, with 78% occurring only once. Sequenced input: PBMCs. These receptors were collected from a man in his late teens or twenties in good health and CMV-seropositive.

The rearrangement links TRBV7-8 to TRBJ1-3, with D tentatively TRBD1 (5 bases). Trimming took 5 bases from V and 4 from J, leaving 18 bases between them. This CDR3 spans 16 amino acids. Germline V gene sequence: CDR1 SGHVS, CDR2 FQNEAQ. CDR3 region: CASSTLGRSLGNTIYF. The CDR3 DNA reads as TGTGCCAGCAGCACATTGGGGCGGTCGTTAGGAAACACCATATATTTT.

The gene calls are TRBV28 and TRBJ1-2; D perhaps matches TRBD1 (6 bases). V was clipped by 4 bases and J by 6 bases, with 15 bases between them. This CDR3 has 14 residues. The germline gives CDR1 MDHEN, CDR2 SYDVKM. The CDR3 sequence: CASSSPRGADGYTF. The CDR3 DNA sequence: TGTGCCAGCAGTTCCCCCCGGGGGGCAGATGGCTACACCTTC.

This clone was found many times. The chain is built from TRBV2 and TRBJ1-5; D gene ambiguous. The CDR3 sequence is 13 residues long. V was trimmed by 7 bases and J by 4 bases, leaving 11 bases between them. Germline V lookup: CDR1 SNHLY, CDR2 FYNNEI. The CDR3, as DNA: TGTGCCAGCAAAGTGGAGGGAAATCAGCCCCAGCATTTT. Protein product: CASKVEGNQPQHF.